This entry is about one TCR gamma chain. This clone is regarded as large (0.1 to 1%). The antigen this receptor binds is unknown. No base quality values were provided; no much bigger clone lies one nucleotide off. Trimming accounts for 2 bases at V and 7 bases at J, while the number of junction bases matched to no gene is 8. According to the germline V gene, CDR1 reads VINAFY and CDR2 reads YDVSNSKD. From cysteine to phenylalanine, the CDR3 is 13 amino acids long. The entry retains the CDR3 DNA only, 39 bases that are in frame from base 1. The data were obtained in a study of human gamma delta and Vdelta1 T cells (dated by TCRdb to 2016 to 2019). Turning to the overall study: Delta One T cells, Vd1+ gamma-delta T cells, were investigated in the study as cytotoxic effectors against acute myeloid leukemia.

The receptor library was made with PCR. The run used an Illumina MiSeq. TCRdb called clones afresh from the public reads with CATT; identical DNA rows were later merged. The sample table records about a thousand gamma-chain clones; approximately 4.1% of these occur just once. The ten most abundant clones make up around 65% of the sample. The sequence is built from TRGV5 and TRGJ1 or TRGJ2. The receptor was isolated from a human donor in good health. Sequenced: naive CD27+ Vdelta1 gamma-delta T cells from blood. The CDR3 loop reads CATWDTLGYKKLF. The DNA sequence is TGTGCCACCTGGGACACCTTGGGGTATAAGAAACTCTTT.